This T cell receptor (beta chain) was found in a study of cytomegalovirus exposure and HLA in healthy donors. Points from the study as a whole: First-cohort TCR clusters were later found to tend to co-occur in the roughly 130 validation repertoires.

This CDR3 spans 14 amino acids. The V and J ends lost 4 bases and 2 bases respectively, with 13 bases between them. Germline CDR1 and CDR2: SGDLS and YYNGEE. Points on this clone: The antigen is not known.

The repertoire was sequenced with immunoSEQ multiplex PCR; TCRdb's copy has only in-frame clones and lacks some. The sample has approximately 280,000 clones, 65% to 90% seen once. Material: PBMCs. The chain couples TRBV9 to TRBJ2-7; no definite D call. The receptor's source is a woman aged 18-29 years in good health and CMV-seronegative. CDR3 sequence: CASSPRHGTYEQYF. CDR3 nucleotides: TGTGCCAGCAGCCCCAGGCACGGAACCTACGAGCAGTACTTC.